This T cell receptor (beta chain) was captured in a study of metastatic and nonmetastatic thyroid tumors. The CDR3 length is 15 residues. Germline CDR1 and CDR2: LGHNA and YNFKEQ. Unmatched junction bases numbered 7, after V lost 4 bases and J lost 5 bases. This clone was seen at least ten times. Thyroid surgery took place with no prior treatment in any patient. TCRdb reprocessed the PCR reads using MiXCR. The sample contains approximately 40,000 clones, 10% to 12% of which appear only once. The J gene is TRBJ2-5, the V gene TRBV4-2; 10 bases are shared with TRBD2. Sequencing was carried out using blood. The sequence derives from a female donor with papillary thyroid cancer or a benign thyroid nodule (not recorded which). Some clones in this sample may be carry-over from other donors' samples. The CDR3 here is CASSREREGTETQYF. In DNA form, the CDR3 reads TGTGCCAGCAGCCGAGAGCGGGAGGGCACGGAGACCCAGTACTTC.